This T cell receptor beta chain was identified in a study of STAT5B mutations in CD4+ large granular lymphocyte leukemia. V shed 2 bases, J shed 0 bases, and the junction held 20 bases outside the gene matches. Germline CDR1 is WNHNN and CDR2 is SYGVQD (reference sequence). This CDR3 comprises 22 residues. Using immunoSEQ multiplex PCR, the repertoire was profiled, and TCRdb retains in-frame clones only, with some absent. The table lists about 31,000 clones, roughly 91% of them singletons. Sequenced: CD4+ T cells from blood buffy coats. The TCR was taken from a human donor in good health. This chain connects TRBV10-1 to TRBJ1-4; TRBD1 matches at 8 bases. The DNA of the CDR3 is TGCGCCAGCAGTGAGCCTCCTCCCCGAGGACAGGGAGGGAGGGCAACTAATGAAAAACTGTTTTTT. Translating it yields CASSEPPPRGQGGRATNEKLFF.